Here is one TCR beta chain with its context. The target antigen is unknown. This sample is part of a study of shared clonotypes between healthy human individuals. Overall study findings and caveats: Unshared clonotypes carried lower generation probabilities than those common to all four donors.

Division of CD4+ cells produced a CD45RA+ naive subset and a CD45RA-negative memory subset. The assay used deep level. Genomic DNA per cell subset filled all wells of several immunoSEQ plates. Clones were sequenced by immunoSEQ multiplex PCR, and TCRdb holds only the in-frame ones, with some missing. This sample has roughly 1 million clones; 78% occur once, and the top ten carry approximately 0.56%. This CDR3 is built from 15 residues. Germline V gives CDR1 SGDLS, CDR2 YYNGEE. V was clipped by 2 bases and J by 0 bases, with 9 bases between them. The V gene is TRBV9, the J gene TRBJ1-5, with D perhaps TRBD1 (6 bases). Sequencing was done on a sample of memory CD4+ T cells from PBMCs. Noted subset: CD45RA-negative fraction. This receptor was obtained from a man aged 18 to 35 in good health. Some clones in this sample may be carry-over from other donors' samples. CDR3 amino acids: CASSVEGDSNQPQHF. Here the CDR3 DNA reads TGTGCCAGCAGCGTCGAGGGGGATAGCAATCAGCCCCAGCATTTT.